The rows below give T cell receptor beta chains drawn from one sample of a study of control samples from healthy donors and cancer patients. Some clones are missing from TCRdb's copy, which holds only in-frame ones; the method was immunoSEQ multiplex PCR. The sample has about 160,000 clones; over 85% are singletons. What was sequenced was blood. The receptors originated from a man aged 30 to 45 in good health. Both conserved end residues are trimmed from each CDR3. Where a row states a size, it is once, few, many or the class of an expanded clone; other rows omit it.

V: TRBV30; size: few; CDR3: AWGPGGYSNQPQH
V: TRBV25-1; size: -; CDR3: ASRSPEGTGGYTEAF
V: TRBV14; size: -; CDR3: ASSPHVGTTRQY
V: TRBV7-9; size: few; CDR3: ASQKGGAPPYEQY
V: TRBV5-4; size: -; CDR3: ASSRPTTDLTGELF
V: TRBV19; size: -; CDR3: ASRPNGGGSQPQH
V: TRBV3-1/TRBV3-2; size: -; CDR3: ASSFGLAGGEQY
V: TRBV7-6; size: -; CDR3: ASSLGEVLYNEQF
V: TRBV30; size: -; CDR3: AWTNRATELF
V: TRBV5-1; size: -; CDR3: ASSPETYEQY
V: TRBV27; size: -; CDR3: ASSSGPNQPQH
V: TRBV11-2; size: once; CDR3: ASSFGTAPGGTQY
V: TRBV5-4; size: -; CDR3: ASSSRAEQSGNTIY
V: TRBV5-6; size: once; CDR3: ASRCWDSSKSYNEQF
V: TRBV6-6; size: -; CDR3: AAETVPGNQPQH